This T cell receptor (beta chain) came from a study of radiation and T cells in renal cell carcinoma. General study points: From baseline, blood top tumor clonotypes peaked at 2 weeks post-radiation. Baseline intratumoral clonotype presence is unknown without pretreatment biopsies.

This CDR3 contains 15 residues. In germline, CDR1 is MGHDK, CDR2 SYGVNS. The V gene end was trimmed by 4 bases and the J gene end by 3 bases; junction bases not matched to a gene: 7. Notes on this clone: Its target is unknown.

Libraries were prepared by immunoSEQ multiplex PCR; TCRdb keeps only in-frame clonotypes and omits some of them. Of 85,000 to 100,000 clones listed, less than 90% are singletons. Time point here: baseline pretreatment blood. Treatment of the sample: 15 Gy SBRT to primary tumor, nephrectomy 4 weeks later. Clear cell pathology was present in this patient's renal cell carcinoma. Sequenced material: blood, taken from a patient whose treatment included radiotherapy and nephrectomy. This clonotype was sampled from a man aged 50-59 years with renal cell carcinoma. V and J are TRBV25-1 and TRBJ2-7; 9 nucleotides agree with TRBD2. The CDR3 reads CASSVGLAGIYEQYF. In nucleotides, the CDR3 is TGTGCCAGCAGTGTGGGTCTAGCGGGGATCTACGAGCAGTACTTC.